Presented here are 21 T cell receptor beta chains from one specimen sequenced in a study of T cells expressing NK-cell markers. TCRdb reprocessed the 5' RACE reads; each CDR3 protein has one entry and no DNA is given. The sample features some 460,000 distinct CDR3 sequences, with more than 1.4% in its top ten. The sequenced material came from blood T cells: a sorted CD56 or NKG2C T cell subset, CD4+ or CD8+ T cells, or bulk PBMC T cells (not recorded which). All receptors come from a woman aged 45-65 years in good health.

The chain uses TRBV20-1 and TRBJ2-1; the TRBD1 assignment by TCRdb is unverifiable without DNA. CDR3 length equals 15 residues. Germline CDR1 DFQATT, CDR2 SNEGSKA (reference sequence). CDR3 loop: CSARDTRTFRGEQFF.

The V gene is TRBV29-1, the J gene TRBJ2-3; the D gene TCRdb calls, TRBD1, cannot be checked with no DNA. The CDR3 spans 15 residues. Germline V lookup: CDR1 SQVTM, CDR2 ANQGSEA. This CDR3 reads CSVASGTRRTDTQYF.

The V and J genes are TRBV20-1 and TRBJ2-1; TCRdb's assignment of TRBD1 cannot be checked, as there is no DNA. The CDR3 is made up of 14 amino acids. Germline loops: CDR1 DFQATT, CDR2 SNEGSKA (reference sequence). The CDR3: CSAETGQWLDEQFF.

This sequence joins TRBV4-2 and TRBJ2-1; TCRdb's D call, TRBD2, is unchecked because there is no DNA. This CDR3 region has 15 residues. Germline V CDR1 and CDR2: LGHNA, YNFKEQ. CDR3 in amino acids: CASSQEAGWYNEQFF.

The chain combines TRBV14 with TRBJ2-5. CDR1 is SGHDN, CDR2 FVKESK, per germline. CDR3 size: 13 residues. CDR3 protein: CASSRGVWETQYF.

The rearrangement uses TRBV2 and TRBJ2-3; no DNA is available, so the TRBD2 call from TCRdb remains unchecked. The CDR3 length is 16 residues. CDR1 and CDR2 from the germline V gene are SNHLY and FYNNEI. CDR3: CASGGPGLRKADTQYF.

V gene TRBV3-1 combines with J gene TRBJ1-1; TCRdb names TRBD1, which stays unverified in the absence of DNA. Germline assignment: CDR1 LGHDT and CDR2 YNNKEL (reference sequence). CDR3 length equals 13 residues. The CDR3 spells CASGTGMNTEAFF.

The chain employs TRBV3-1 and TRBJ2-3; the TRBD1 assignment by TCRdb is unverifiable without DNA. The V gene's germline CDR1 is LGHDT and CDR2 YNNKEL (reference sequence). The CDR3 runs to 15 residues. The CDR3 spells CASSLPGSGTDTQYF.

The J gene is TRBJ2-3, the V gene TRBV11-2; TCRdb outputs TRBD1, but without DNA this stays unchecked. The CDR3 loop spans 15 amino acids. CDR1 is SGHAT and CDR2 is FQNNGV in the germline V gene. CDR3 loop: CASSPQGVSTDTQYF.

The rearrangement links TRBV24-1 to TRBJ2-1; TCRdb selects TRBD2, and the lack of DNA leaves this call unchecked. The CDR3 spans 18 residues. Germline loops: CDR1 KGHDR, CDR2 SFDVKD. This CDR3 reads CATSDLKGTSGLYNEQFF.

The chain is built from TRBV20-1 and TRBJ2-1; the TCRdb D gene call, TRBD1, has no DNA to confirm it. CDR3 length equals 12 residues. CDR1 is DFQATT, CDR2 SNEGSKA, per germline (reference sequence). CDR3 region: CSARDRGTKQFF.

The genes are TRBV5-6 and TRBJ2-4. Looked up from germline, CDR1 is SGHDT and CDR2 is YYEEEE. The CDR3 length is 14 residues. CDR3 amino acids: CASSPVGEFNIQYF.

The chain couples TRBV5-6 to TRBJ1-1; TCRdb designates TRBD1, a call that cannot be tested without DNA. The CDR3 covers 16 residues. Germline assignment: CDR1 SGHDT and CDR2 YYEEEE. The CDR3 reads CASSPQNQGRGTEAFF.

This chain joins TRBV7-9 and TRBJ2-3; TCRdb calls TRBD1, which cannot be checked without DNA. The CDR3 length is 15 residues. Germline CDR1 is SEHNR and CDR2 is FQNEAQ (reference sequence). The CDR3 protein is CASSSYRVAGDTQYF.

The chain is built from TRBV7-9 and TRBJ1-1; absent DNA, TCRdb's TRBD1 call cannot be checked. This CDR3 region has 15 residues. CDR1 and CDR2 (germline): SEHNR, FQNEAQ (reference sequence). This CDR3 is CASSLATGSNTEAFF.

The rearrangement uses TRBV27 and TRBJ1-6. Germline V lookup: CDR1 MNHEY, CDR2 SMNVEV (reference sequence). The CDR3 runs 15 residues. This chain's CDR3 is CASSLSDQANSPLHF.

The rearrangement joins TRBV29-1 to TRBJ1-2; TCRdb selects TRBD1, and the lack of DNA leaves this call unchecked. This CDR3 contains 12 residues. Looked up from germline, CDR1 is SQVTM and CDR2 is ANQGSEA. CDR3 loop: CSAQTGGNGYTF.

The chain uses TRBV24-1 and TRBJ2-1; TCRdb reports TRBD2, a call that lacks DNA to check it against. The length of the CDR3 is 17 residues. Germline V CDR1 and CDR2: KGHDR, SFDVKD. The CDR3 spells CATSDGTSGRLRNEQFF.

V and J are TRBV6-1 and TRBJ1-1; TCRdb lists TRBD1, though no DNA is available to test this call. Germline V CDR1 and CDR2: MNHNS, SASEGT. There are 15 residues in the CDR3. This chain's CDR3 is CASSESGRGLTEAFF.

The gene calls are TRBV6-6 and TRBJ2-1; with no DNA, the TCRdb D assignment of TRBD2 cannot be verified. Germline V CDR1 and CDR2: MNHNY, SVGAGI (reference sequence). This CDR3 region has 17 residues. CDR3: CASSHTGLAGTYNEQFF.

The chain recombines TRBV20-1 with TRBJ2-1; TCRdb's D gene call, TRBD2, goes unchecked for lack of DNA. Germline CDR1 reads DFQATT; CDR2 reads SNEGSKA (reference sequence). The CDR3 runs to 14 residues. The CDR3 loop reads CSAPARGRRNEQFF.